This paragraph covers one T cell receptor (beta chain) sequence. No cognate antigen has been identified for it. Base qualities are not recorded, but no much larger clone differs from it by a single base. There are 16 amino acids in the CDR3, from cysteine to phenylalanine inclusive. Only the CDR3 portion is preserved as DNA: 48 bases, with reading frame beginning at the first base. The germline V gene provides CDR1 MNHNS and CDR2 SASEGT. V is pruned by 7 bases and J by 6 bases, leaving 14 bases of the junction without a gene match. This specimen comes from a study of blood T cells in healthy people across ages (dated by TCRdb to between 2015 and 2016). In the study overall: In model experiments, template switching captured about one uniquely barcoded TCR beta cDNA molecule for every two T cells. Donors of different ages were randomly distributed across sequencing lanes to avoid experimental bias. Two additional independent replicas of 1 million unique cDNA reads from the same blood draw were analyzed for two donors (one aged 18 to 30 and one aged 80 or older). The donors were divided into four age groups: young (average approximately 15 years), middle-aged (about 40), aged (under 70) and long-lived (about 79). Using deep sequencing normalized with unique cDNA molecular identifiers, the study measured how TCR beta repertoire diversity changes with age. Overall study results and their limits: Compared with the aged group, more naive CD4+ T cells, fewer expanded clones and increased TCR diversity were shown by the long-lived group, suggesting age selection. Observed TCR beta diversity correlated strongly with the percentage of naive T cells measured by flow cytometry. Total diversity estimates from one million sequenced T cells were considered lower bounds and underestimates. As age increased, observed TCR beta diversity per million T cells dropped in a roughly linear way, and a significant reduction was already evident by age 40. Since profiling was done on bulk unsorted PBMCs, naive and antigen-experienced compartments could not be conclusively compared. Because donor CMV infection status was unknown, age-related changes in expanded clonotypes were potentially confounded.

Systemically healthy Caucasian individuals from Russia, roughly 40 in total and aged about 6 to 90 years, were included as donors. Each donor gave about 9.7 milliliters of peripheral blood, drawn into EDTA-treated Vacutainer tubes. Ficoll-Paque density-gradient centrifugation was used to isolate PBMCs, with at least 6.5 million obtained per sample. Trizol reagent was used to extract total RNA from the PBMCs, yielding at least 5 micrograms per sample. For every donor, an aliquot of PBMCs went through flow cytometry to measure the percentages of naive CD45RAhigh/CD27high T cells. Library preparation was by 5' RACE. Sequencer: Illumina HiSeq 2500. A second PCR of about 7 to 12 cycles was run with a J-beta primer mix and a sample-barcoded 5' primer. A template-switch 5' adaptor carrying 12 random nucleotides introduced a unique molecular identifier onto each TCR beta cDNA molecule. At least 2.5 million CDR3-containing paired-end reads were obtained from each sample. First-strand cDNA was synthesized from all RNA with the Mint cDNA synthesis kit, primed by a TRBC-specific oligonucleotide. After uracil-DNA glycosylase treatment, a first 18-cycle PCR used universal primers M1SS and BC2_uni_R on all cDNA. The authors' pipeline ran thus. Normalization of each sample was performed by random selection of 1 million high-quality reads, each carrying a distinct molecular identifier. Reads sharing molecular identifiers were discarded rather than binned into consensus sequences. MiTCR, with a Q25 quality threshold and the strictest error-elimination algorithm, was used for CDR3 identification, clonotype clustering and error correction. A nonparametric unseen species model with Euler transformation was used to estimate lower-bound total TCR beta diversity. The raw public reads went through TCRdb reprocessing: fastp at Q25, MiXCR clone calling, in-frame beta chains kept. CDR3 protein sequences are deduplicated, and each keeps its most common genes and DNA. TCRdb's processing, not the study's, gives the V and J calls here. This sample lists 870,000 or so distinct CDR3 sequences; about 30% were detected once. The leading ten clones occupy around 15% of the sample.

The receptor was derived from a woman older than 75 in good health. The sequenced material came from blood. This sequence uses TRBV6-1 and TRBJ1-2; 10 bases in the junction line up with TRBD1. The nucleotide sequence is TGTGCCAGCACTCCCATTTGGGGACAGGGGACAAATGGCTACACCTTC. Translated, this is CASTPIWGQGTNGYTF.